Listed below are T cell receptor beta chains from one sample, sequenced in a study of blood T cell repertoires in COVID-19. Only in-frame clones appear in the TCRdb table, and some are missing; sequencing was by immunoSEQ multiplex PCR. The table has about 190,000 clones, almost 90% seen once. Input material: peripheral blood. These TCRs come from a man in his fifties with acute or convalescent COVID-19. Both conserved end residues are part of each CDR3. D genes are given only for firm matches. Clone size is shown for a subset of rows, as once, few, many or a class of expanded clone.

- | TRBJ2-3 | TRBD2 | TRBV28 | CASRGGAAGADTQYF | TGTGCCAGCAGGGGAGGGGCAGCGGGGGCAGATACGCAGTATTTT
- | TRBJ1-5 | - | TRBV28 | CASSRGGFVTQHF | TGTGCCAGCAGCCGGGGAGGATTTGTGACCCAGCATTTT
- | TRBJ1-2 | - | TRBV7-8 | CASSPLGPTF | TGTGCCAGCAGCCCACTAGGGCCGACCTTC
- | TRBJ2-3 | TRBD2 | TRBV7-7 | CASSLGLAGADTQYF | TGTGCTAGCAGCTTAGGTCTAGCGGGAGCAGATACGCAGTATTTT
- | TRBJ2-2 | TRBD1 | TRBV7-2 | CASSPRTGDTGELFF | TGTGCCAGCAGCCCTAGGACAGGTGACACCGGGGAGCTGTTTTTT
few | TRBJ2-1 | TRBD2 | TRBV6-4 | CASSDTSGRNEQFF | TGTGCCAGCAGTGATACTAGCGGGAGGAATGAGCAGTTCTTC
- | TRBJ1-6 | - | TRBV14 | CASSQGSALNGSPLHF | TGTGCCAGCAGCCAAGGTTCCGCGCTCAACGGGTCACCCCTCCACTTT
- | TRBJ1-6 | - | TRBV4-3 | CASNTGMEGNSPLHF | TGCGCCAGCAATACCGGCATGGAGGGGAATTCACCCCTCCACTTT
- | TRBJ1-4 | - | TRBV27 | CASSSRQAASTNEKLFF | TGTGCCAGCAGTTCCCGACAGGCGGCGTCAACTAATGAAAAACTGTTTTTT
- | TRBJ2-4 | TRBD2 | TRBV3-1/TRBV3-2 | CASSQGAGPSF | TGTGCCAGCAGCCAAGGAGCGGGGCCATCGTTC
- | TRBJ2-7 | - | TRBV7-2 | CASSFGQSIYEQYF | TGTGCCAGCAGCTTCGGACAGAGTATCTACGAGCAGTACTTC
- | TRBJ2-5 | TRBD2 | TRBV7-9 | CASSPGLAGQETQYF | TGTGCCAGCAGCCCGGGACTAGCGGGGCAAGAGACCCAGTACTTC
- | TRBJ2-1 | TRBD1 | TRBV5-8 | CASSNRDRLSPEQFF | TGTGCCAGCAGCAACCGGGACAGGCTTTCTCCTGAGCAGTTCTTC
- | TRBJ1-1 | - | TRBV15 | CATSREGPTVTAEAFF | TGTGCCACCAGCAGAGAGGGCCCGACAGTGACCGCTGAAGCTTTCTTT
- | TRBJ2-5 | TRBD1 | TRBV7-6 | CASSQTGQGAGETQYF | TGTGCCAGCAGCCAAACCGGACAGGGGGCAGGAGAGACCCAGTACTTC
once | TRBJ2-1 | TRBD2 | TRBV3-1/TRBV3-2 | CASSQASWVKAGAGRNEQFF | TGTGCCAGCAGCCAAGCGAGTTGGGTTAAAGCGGGAGCCGGGAGGAATGAGCAGTTCTTC
- | TRBJ1-4 | - | TRBV15 | CATSEQGRTNEKLFF | TGTGCCACCAGCGAACAGGGACGGACTAATGAAAAACTGTTTTTT
- | TRBJ1-6 | - | TRBV5-1 | CASALSSSYNSPLHF | TGCGCCAGCGCTCTTTCCAGCTCCTATAATTCACCCCTCCACTTT